The 3 T cell receptor beta chains given below trace back to one sample, sequenced in a study of immune evolution from preneoplasia to lung adenocarcinoma. The assay was immunoSEQ multiplex PCR, and TCRdb's table has in-frame clones only and misses some. The sample includes 850 to 1,300 clones, over 80% of them seen just once. Sequencing was performed on FFPE atypical adenomatous hyperplasia tissue from the lung. As for subset: atypical adenomatous hyperplasia (AAH), lung preneoplasia. These receptors were taken from a person between 65 and 80 years old with lung adenocarcinoma.

This rearrangement joins TRBV30 to TRBJ2-3; D remains unclear. Germline CDR1 and CDR2: GTSNPN and SVGIG (reference sequence). The V and J ends lost 5 bases and 0 bases respectively, with 18 bases between them. The CDR3 has 16 residues. DNA of the CDR3: TGTGCCTGGTCCCGTCAAACCCCCACTAGCACAGATACGCAGTATTTT. Encoded protein: CAWSRQTPTSTDTQYF.

This clone came up a few times. This chain connects TRBV7-9 to TRBJ2-5; 12 positions agree with TRBD2. The CDR3 contains 17 residues. Per germline, CDR1 SEHNR and CDR2 FQNEAQ (reference sequence). The ends lost 5 bases at V and 5 bases at J; junction bases unmatched: 12. The CDR3 bases are TGTGCCAGCAGCCCGAGGGCTAGCGGGAGGGCCGGGGAGACCCAGTACTTC. Amino acid sequence: CASSPRASGRAGETQYF. Variable domain in full (rest from reference TRBV7-9 and TRBJ2-5): DTGVSQNPRHKITKRGQNVTFRCDPISEHNRLYWYRQTLGQGPEFLTYFQNEAQLEKSRLLSDRFSAERPKGSFSTLEIQRTEQGDSAMYLCASSPRASGRAGETQYFGPGTRLLVL.

The chain carries TRBV15 and TRBJ2-3, with 7 positions matching TRBD2. With 5 bases clipped from V and 4 bases from J, the junction kept 12 bases outside the gene matches. CDR1 LNHNV and CDR2 YYDKDF come from the germline V gene (reference sequence). This CDR3 is 16 amino acids long. CDR3 sequence (DNA): TGTGCCACCAGCCCGGATGGACTAGAGCTCCCAGATACGCAGTATTTT. It is translated as CATSPDGLELPDTQYF.